What follows are 14 T cell receptor beta chains derived from one specimen sequenced in a study of T cells after somatic rescue of genetic block. Assay: immunoSEQ multiplex PCR; the TCRdb copy retains only in-frame clones and omits some. This table has about 68,000 clones, roughly 90% appearing once. The sequenced sample consisted of peripheral blood mononuclear cells (PBMCs). The receptors derive from a middle-aged man.

The V and J genes are TRBV7-9 and TRBJ2-5, with D tentatively TRBD2 (6 bases). Trimming cost V 5 bases and J 13 bases, with 14 bases left between them. There are 11 residues in the CDR3. From germline, CDR1 is SEHNR and CDR2 FQNEAQ (reference sequence). The CDR3 protein is CASSKGTAPYF. The CDR3 region has the DNA TGTGCCAGCAGCAAGGGGACTGCTCCGTACTTC.

The chain employs TRBV7-3 and TRBJ2-3; weak D call: TRBD1 (6 bases). Germline V lookup: CDR1 SGHTA, CDR2 FQGTGA. This CDR3 comprises 16 residues. Between the trimmed V and J ends, which lost 6 bases and 2 bases, there was a span of 18 bases. The CDR3 coding sequence is TGTGCCAGCAGTCTCACCGGGACACTAAACACAGATACGCAGTATTTT. Protein product: CASSLTGTLNTDTQYF.

The V and J genes are TRBV11-3 and TRBJ2-2, with 10 positions matching TRBD1. The germline V gene has CDR1 SGHNT and CDR2 YENEEA. CDR3 size: 16 residues. V was pared by 5 bases and J by 4 bases, with 7 bases of the junction left unmatched. CDR3 residues: CASSRPGQGSTGELFF. In DNA form, the CDR3 reads TGTGCCAGCAGCCGACCGGGACAGGGGTCCACCGGGGAGCTGTTTTTT.

The chain links TRBV5-5 to TRBJ1-5; D possibly corresponds to TRBD1 (6 bases). This CDR3 contains 14 residues. Germline CDR1 reads SGHKS; CDR2 reads YYEKEE (reference sequence). Trimming took 0 bases from V and 2 from J, leaving 6 bases between them. CDR3 region: CASSLDRGNQPQHF. In nucleotides, the CDR3 is TGTGCCAGCAGCTTGGACAGGGGCAATCAGCCCCAGCATTTT.

This chain uses TRBV5-8 with TRBJ1-5; D gene unclear. Germline loops: CDR1 SGHTS, CDR2 YDEGEE. The CDR3 runs 14 residues. V was trimmed by 0 bases and J by 9 bases, leaving 13 bases between them. CDR3 nucleotide sequence: TGTGCCAGCAGCTTGGACGGACGTGTTAGGCCCCAGCATTTT. Translated: CASSLDGRVRPQHF.

This chain connects TRBV18 to TRBJ1-1, with a possible D match to TRBD1 (6 bases). Germline V gene lookup returns CDR1 KGHSH and CDR2 LQKENI. Trimming took off 3 bases at V and 4 bases at J, with 15 bases between the two ends. This CDR3 comprises 15 residues. CDR3 nucleotides: TGTGCCAGCTCACCGACGACAGGTTTCGGCACTGAAGCTTTCTTT. Translating it yields CASSPTTGFGTEAFF.

The chain uses TRBV25-1 and TRBJ1-6, with 11 bases aligning to TRBD1. V lost 5 bases and J lost 10; bases outside the gene matches: 4. Germline CDR1 is MGHDK and CDR2 is SYGVNS. The CDR3 spans 14 residues. Written as DNA, the CDR3 is TGTGCCAGCAGTTCCCGGACAGGGGGCTCACCCCTCCACTTT. It translates to CASSSRTGGSPLHF.

This chain connects TRBV21-1 to TRBJ1-4. TRBV21-1 is deemed a pseudogene. The CDR3 consists of 16 residues. DNA of the CDR3: TGTGCCAGCAGCAAATTCTCGCGGCGTCATAATGAAAAACTGTTTTTT. Translated, it gives CASSKFSRRHNEKLFF.

The chain joins TRBV10-1 to TRBJ2-3; TRBD2 is a possible D gene (6 bases). The germline CDR1 and CDR2 sequences are WNHNN and SYGVQD (reference sequence). Deletions cut 6 bases from V and 3 bases from J, with 13 bases between. CDR3 length: 14 residues. The CDR3 DNA follows: TGCGCCAGCAGGCCCGGGAGAGGGACAGATACGCAGTATTTT. Its translation: CASRPGRGTDTQYF.

The CDR3 DNA follows: TGTGCCAGCAGTCCCGGGACATCAGCCTACGAGCAGTACTTC. The encoded protein is CASSPGTSAYEQYF. J is TRBJ2-7 and V is TRBV7-8; maybe TRBD1 (6 bases). This CDR3 is built from 14 residues. CDR1 is SGHVS and CDR2 is FQNEAQ in the germline V gene. Deletions cut 6 bases from V and 2 bases from J, with 14 bases between.

This chain connects TRBV20-1 to TRBJ2-5; D unclear. The assigned J gene may be wrong: the sequence end matches TRBJ2-7 better. CDR3 length equals 11 residues. Germline CDR1 DFQATT, CDR2 SNEGSKA (reference sequence). CDR3 DNA: TGCAGTGCTAGGAACCTATACGAGCAGTACTTC. This gives the protein CSARNLYEQYF.

The chain joins TRBV5-4 to TRBJ2-7; TRBD1 matches 9 bases. This CDR3 has 14 residues. The V segment lost 2 bases and the J segment 4 bases; nucleotides outside the gene matches: 4. CDR1 and CDR2 from the germline V gene are SGHNT and YYREEE (reference sequence). Written as DNA, the CDR3 is TGTGCCAGCAGCTTTGGGACAGGGAATTACGAGCAGTACTTC. Translation gives CASSFGTGNYEQYF.

This chain joins TRBV7-2 and TRBJ2-7, with 11 bases that match TRBD2. Per germline, CDR1 SGHTA and CDR2 FQGNSA. V dropped 5 bases and J dropped 4; count of bases not matched to a gene: 7. The length of the CDR3 is 15 residues. The CDR3 DNA reads as TGTGCCAGCAGCGCCCGGACTAGCGGGCTATACGAGCAGTACTTC. Protein sequence: CASSARTSGLYEQYF.

The genes are TRBV4-1 and TRBJ2-1; D gene uncertain. V lost 4 bases, J lost 8 bases, and 18 bases lay in between. The CDR3 loop spans 15 amino acids. The V gene's germline CDR1 is MGHRA and CDR2 YSYEKL. CDR3 nucleotide sequence: TGCGCCAGCAGCCGAGAACCGGAAAATCAGGATGAGCAGTTCTTC. This encodes CASSREPENQDEQFF.